This is a list of T cell receptor beta chains from one sample in a study of blood T cells in healthy people across ages. TCRdb re-called the 5' RACE reads with MiXCR, one entry per CDR3 protein. Counted here are roughly 900,000 distinct CDR3 sequences, about 28% occurring once; the ten biggest clones make up 17%. Sequencing used blood. These receptors all stem from a woman older than 75 in good health. Both conserved end residues are trimmed from each CDR3.

v_call: TRBV6-5; cdr3_length: 16; j_call: TRBJ2-3; cdr3_aa: ASSWGLPAGIATDTQY
v_call: TRBV7-9; cdr3_length: 12; j_call: TRBJ2-5; cdr3_aa: ASSPSFGAETQY
v_call: TRBV20-1; cdr3_length: 13; j_call: TRBJ2-1; cdr3_aa: SAQNQGATAREQF
v_call: TRBV11-2; cdr3_length: 15; j_call: TRBJ2-3; cdr3_aa: ASSSSAGGVPTDTQY
v_call: TRBV5-1; cdr3_length: 12; j_call: TRBJ1-1; cdr3_aa: ASSRPSTDTEAF
v_call: TRBV10-1; cdr3_length: 12; j_call: TRBJ2-1; cdr3_aa: ASRRRQGGDEQF
v_call: TRBV7-2; cdr3_length: 13; j_call: TRBJ1-1; cdr3_aa: ASSKGALGNTEAF
v_call: TRBV29-1; cdr3_length: 10; j_call: TRBJ2-7; cdr3_aa: SVLLGTYEQY
v_call: TRBV20-1; cdr3_length: 11; j_call: TRBJ2-5; cdr3_aa: SARGGLGKTQY
v_call: TRBV20-1; cdr3_length: 12; j_call: TRBJ2-3; cdr3_aa: SAPTTGSEDTQY
v_call: TRBV5-5; cdr3_length: 16; j_call: TRBJ2-1; cdr3_aa: ASSLRAFLAGGPDEQF
v_call: TRBV28; cdr3_length: 12; j_call: TRBJ2-7; cdr3_aa: ASSLGAPRGEQY
v_call: TRBV7-3; cdr3_length: 16; j_call: TRBJ1-3; cdr3_aa: ASSETGTGGSSGNTIY
v_call: TRBV6-6; cdr3_length: 13; j_call: TRBJ1-2; cdr3_aa: ASTDTGQPLYGYT
v_call: TRBV29-1; cdr3_length: 13; j_call: TRBJ1-1; cdr3_aa: SVAMGGGVGTEAF
v_call: TRBV25-1; cdr3_length: 15; j_call: TRBJ1-6; cdr3_aa: ASSEFGGDRGNSPLH
v_call: TRBV29-1; cdr3_length: 10; j_call: TRBJ2-7; cdr3_aa: SVRQGAAEQY
v_call: TRBV7-2; cdr3_length: 13; j_call: TRBJ1-2; cdr3_aa: ASSLVQGASDGYT
v_call: TRBV11-2; cdr3_length: 12; j_call: TRBJ1-2; cdr3_aa: ASSRDYFGYGYT
v_call: TRBV11-2; cdr3_length: 13; j_call: TRBJ2-3; cdr3_aa: ASSLSSRGTDTQY
v_call: TRBV12-3/TRBV12-4; cdr3_length: 11; j_call: TRBJ2-2; cdr3_aa: ASRPTSTGELF
v_call: TRBV2; cdr3_length: 11; j_call: TRBJ1-2; cdr3_aa: ANGAKGGAGYT
v_call: TRBV6-5; cdr3_length: 13; j_call: TRBJ2-3; cdr3_aa: ASSYLAGATDTQY
v_call: TRBV12-3/TRBV12-4; cdr3_length: 12; j_call: TRBJ1-4; cdr3_aa: ASSFSRGREKLF
v_call: TRBV20-1; cdr3_length: 14; j_call: TRBJ2-5; cdr3_aa: SASISSGGRGEAQY
v_call: TRBV9; cdr3_length: 15; j_call: TRBJ2-1; cdr3_aa: ASSVVPSGGSYNEQF
v_call: TRBV18; cdr3_length: 13; j_call: TRBJ2-5; cdr3_aa: ASSPRKDFQETQY
v_call: TRBV4-3; cdr3_length: 13; j_call: TRBJ1-4; cdr3_aa: ASSQEVLGDEKLF
v_call: TRBV6-4; cdr3_length: 11; j_call: TRBJ1-1; cdr3_aa: ASSDSTGREAF
v_call: TRBV6-1; cdr3_length: 14; j_call: TRBJ2-3; cdr3_aa: ASSETSAASTDTQY
v_call: TRBV7-8; cdr3_length: 12; j_call: TRBJ2-7; cdr3_aa: ASSLMPSLYEQY
v_call: TRBV5-1; cdr3_length: 13; j_call: TRBJ1-2; cdr3_aa: ASSLRTGGEYGYT
v_call: TRBV10-3; cdr3_length: 8; j_call: TRBJ2-7; cdr3_aa: ATGAYEQY
v_call: TRBV7-6; cdr3_length: 15; j_call: TRBJ2-3; cdr3_aa: ASSSSFRQLDTDTQY
v_call: TRBV20-1; cdr3_length: 9; j_call: TRBJ1-2; cdr3_aa: SARDALGYT
v_call: TRBV3-1; cdr3_length: 15; j_call: TRBJ2-1; cdr3_aa: ASSQHGLAQRSNEQF
v_call: TRBV6-2/TRBV6-3; cdr3_length: 15; j_call: TRBJ2-1; cdr3_aa: ASRDPARGGSYNEQF
v_call: TRBV10-2; cdr3_length: 13; j_call: TRBJ2-7; cdr3_aa: ASSGGRGGYYEQY
v_call: TRBV6-2/TRBV6-3; cdr3_length: 11; j_call: TRBJ2-5; cdr3_aa: ASSQTLKETQY
v_call: TRBV7-2; cdr3_length: 13; j_call: TRBJ2-2; cdr3_aa: ASSQGHLNTGELF
v_call: TRBV30; cdr3_length: 11; j_call: TRBJ1-4; cdr3_aa: AWGGQGREKLF
v_call: TRBV30; cdr3_length: 12; j_call: TRBJ2-5; cdr3_aa: AWTPGQGQETQY
v_call: TRBV6-6; cdr3_length: 14; j_call: TRBJ2-1; cdr3_aa: ASSYFGLAGGNEQF
v_call: TRBV9; cdr3_length: 15; j_call: TRBJ2-2; cdr3_aa: ASSVRIGRENTGELF
v_call: TRBV4-2; cdr3_length: 14; j_call: TRBJ2-1; cdr3_aa: ASSQDLSGIRREQF